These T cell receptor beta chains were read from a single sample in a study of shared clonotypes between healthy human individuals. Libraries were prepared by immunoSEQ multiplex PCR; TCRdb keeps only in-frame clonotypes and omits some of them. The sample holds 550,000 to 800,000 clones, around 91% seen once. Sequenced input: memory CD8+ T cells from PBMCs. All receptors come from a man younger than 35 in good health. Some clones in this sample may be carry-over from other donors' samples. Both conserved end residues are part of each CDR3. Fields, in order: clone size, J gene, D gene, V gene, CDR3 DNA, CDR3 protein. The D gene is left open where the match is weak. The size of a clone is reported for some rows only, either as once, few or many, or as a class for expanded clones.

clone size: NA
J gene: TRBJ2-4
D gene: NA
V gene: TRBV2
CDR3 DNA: TGTGCCAGCAGCGAACGGAATCTAGCCAAAAACATTCAGTACTTC
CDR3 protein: CASSERNLAKNIQYF

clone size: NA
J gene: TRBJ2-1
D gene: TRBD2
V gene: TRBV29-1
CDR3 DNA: TGCAGCGGTGAACTAGCGGGAGTGTACAATGAGCAGTTCTTC
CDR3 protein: CSGELAGVYNEQFF

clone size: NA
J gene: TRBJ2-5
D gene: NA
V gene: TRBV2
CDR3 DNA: TGTGCCAGCAGTGAACGAGCGGTCCAAGAGACCCAGTACTTC
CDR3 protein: CASSERAVQETQYF

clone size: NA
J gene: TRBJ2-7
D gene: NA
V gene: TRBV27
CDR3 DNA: TGTGCCAGCAGTCAACGACTGTGGGCGGGTACCTACGAGCAGTACTTC
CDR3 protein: CASSQRLWAGTYEQYF

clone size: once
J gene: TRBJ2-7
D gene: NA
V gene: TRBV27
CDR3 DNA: TGTGCCAGCAGTTTAAGGCAGGACGCTCGGGGCGAGCAGTACTTC
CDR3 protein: CASSLRQDARGEQYF

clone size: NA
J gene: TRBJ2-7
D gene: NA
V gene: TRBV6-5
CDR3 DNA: TGTGCCAGCAGTTACTCACTCCCCAACTACGAGCAGTACTTC
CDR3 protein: CASSYSLPNYEQYF

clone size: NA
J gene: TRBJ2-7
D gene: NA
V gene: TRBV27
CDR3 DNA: TGTGCCAGCAGTTCCCTCAGGGGCTGGGGATACGAGCAGTACTTC
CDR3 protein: CASSSLRGWGYEQYF

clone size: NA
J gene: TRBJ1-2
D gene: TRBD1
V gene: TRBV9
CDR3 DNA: TGTGCCAGCAGCGTCGACAGGGGTGGCTACACCTTC
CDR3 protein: CASSVDRGGYTF

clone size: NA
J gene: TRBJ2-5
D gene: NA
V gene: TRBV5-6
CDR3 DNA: TGTGCCAGCAGCTTAGTCCAAGAGACCCAGTACTTC
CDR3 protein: CASSLVQETQYF

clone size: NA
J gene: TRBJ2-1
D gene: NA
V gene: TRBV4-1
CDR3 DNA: TGCGCCAGCAGTCAAGGAAGGGCCACGGGGCGAGGTGAGCAGTTCTTC
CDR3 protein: CASSQGRATGRGEQFF

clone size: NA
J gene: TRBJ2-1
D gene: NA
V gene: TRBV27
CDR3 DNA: TGTGCCAGCAGTTTATGGGCGGGACCTACCCCAGAGCAGTTCTTC
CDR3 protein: CASSLWAGPTPEQFF

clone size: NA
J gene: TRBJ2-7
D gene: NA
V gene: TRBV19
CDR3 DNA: TGTGCCAGCTCTTGGGGGACGGACTACGAGCAGTACTTC
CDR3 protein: CASSWGTDYEQYF

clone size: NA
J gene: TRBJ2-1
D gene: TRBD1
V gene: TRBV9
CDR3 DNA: TGTGCCAGCAGCGTAGCTGTGACAGGGGTCATCCATGAGCAGTTCTTC
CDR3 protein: CASSVAVTGVIHEQFF

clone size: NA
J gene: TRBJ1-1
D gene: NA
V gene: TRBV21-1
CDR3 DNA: TGTGCCAGCAGCAAAGGGCGACGCTCCGAGCTCGCTGAAGCTTTCTTT
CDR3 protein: CASSKGRRSELAEAFF

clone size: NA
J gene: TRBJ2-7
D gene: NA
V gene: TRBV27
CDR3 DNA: TGTGCCAGCAGTTTATTTGGCAGCAGCTACGAGCAGTACTTC
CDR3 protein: CASSLFGSSYEQYF

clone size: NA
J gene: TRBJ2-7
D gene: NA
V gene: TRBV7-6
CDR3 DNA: TGTGCCAGCAGCCCAAGGGACTTGGATAGCGAGCAGTACTTC
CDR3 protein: CASSPRDLDSEQYF

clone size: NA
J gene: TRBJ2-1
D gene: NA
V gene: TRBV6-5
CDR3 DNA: TGTGCCAGCAGTTACTCGAGACAAATTTATGAGCAGTTCTTC
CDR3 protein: CASSYSRQIYEQFF

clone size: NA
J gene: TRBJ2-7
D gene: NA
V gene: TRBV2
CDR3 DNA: TGTGCCAGCAGACAGGTAGTATACGAGCAGTACTTC
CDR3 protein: CASRQVVYEQYF

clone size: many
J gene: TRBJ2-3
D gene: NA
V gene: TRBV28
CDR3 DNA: TGTGCCAGCAGTTTAGAGGGGCGGGGTTCAGATACGCAGTATTTT
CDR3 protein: CASSLEGRGSDTQYF

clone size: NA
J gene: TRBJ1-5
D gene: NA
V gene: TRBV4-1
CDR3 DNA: TGCGCCAGCAGCCAAGATGTCCCGGGTCGACAGCCCCAGCATTTT
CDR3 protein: CASSQDVPGRQPQHF

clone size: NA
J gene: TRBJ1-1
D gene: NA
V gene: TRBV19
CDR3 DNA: TGTGCCAGTACCTATAGGAGGCGGTCTGAAGCTTTCTTT
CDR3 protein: CASTYRRRSEAFF

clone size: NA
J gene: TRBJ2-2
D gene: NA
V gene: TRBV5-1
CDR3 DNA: TGCGCCAGCACCCTGGACCCGCAAACGAACACCGGGGAGCTGTTTTTT
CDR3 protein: CASTLDPQTNTGELFF

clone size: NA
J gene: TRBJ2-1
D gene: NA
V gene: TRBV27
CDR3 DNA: TGTGCCAGCAGTCTTGCGGCCCCCTCCTACAATGAGCAGTTCTTC
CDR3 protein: CASSLAAPSYNEQFF

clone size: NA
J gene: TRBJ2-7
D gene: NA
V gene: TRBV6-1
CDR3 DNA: TGTGCCAGCAGTCTTAAAAGGGAGAGGTACGAGCAGTACTTC
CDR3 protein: CASSLKRERYEQYF

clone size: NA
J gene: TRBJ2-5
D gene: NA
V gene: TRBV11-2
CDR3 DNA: TGTGCCAGCAGCTTATGGTCTTGGCGGGACAAGGGTCAAGAGACCCAGTACTTC
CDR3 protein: CASSLWSWRDKGQETQYF

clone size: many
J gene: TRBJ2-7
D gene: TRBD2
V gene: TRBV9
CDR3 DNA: TGTGCCAGCAGCGTCGGACTAGGCCTCTACGAGCAGTACTTC
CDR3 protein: CASSVGLGLYEQYF